One sample yielded the 4 T cell receptor beta chains listed below, sequenced in a study of metastatic and nonmetastatic thyroid tumors. TCRdb re-called the PCR reads with MiXCR. The sample has roughly 30,000 clones, less than 4% seen once. Thyroid surgery was performed in patients who had received no treatment beforehand. Source material: blood. These receptors were collected from a male donor with papillary thyroid cancer or a benign thyroid nodule (not recorded which). Some clones in this sample may be carry-over from other donors' samples.

This clone was seen ten or more times. The chain is built from TRBV4-1 and TRBJ1-2; 7 bases are a match to TRBD1. The V segment lost 2 bases and the J segment 4 bases; nucleotides outside the gene matches: 4. Per the germline V gene, CDR1 is MGHRA and CDR2 is YSYEKL. This CDR3 spans 14 amino acids. The CDR3: CASSQSQGSYGYTF. The CDR3 DNA reads TGCGCCAGCAGCCAATCACAGGGGAGCTATGGCTACACCTTC.

The chain joins TRBV6-1 to TRBJ1-2, with 8 bases matching TRBD1. CDR1 is MNHNS, CDR2 SASEGT, per germline. This CDR3 is 11 amino acids long. V was pared by 8 bases and J by 6 bases, with 2 bases of the junction left unmatched. The CDR3 is CASGQGNGYTF. As DNA, the CDR3 is TGTGCCAGCGGACAGGGCAATGGCTACACCTTC.

The sample holds many counts of this clone. This chain connects TRBV19 to TRBJ1-1, with a possible D match to TRBD1 (6 bases). This CDR3 is built from 13 residues. Trimming cost V 6 bases and J 5 bases, with 13 bases left between them. Germline V lookup: CDR1 LNHDA, CDR2 SQIVND (reference sequence). The CDR3 reads CASSPGGLTEAFF. The CDR3 region has the DNA TGTGCCAGTAGCCCCGGGGGGCTGACTGAAGCTTTCTTT.

A word on this clone: A much larger clone is a single base away; this may be a read error. The chain is built from TRBV6-5 and TRBJ2-2; no reliable D call. The CDR3 has 13 residues. Germline loops: CDR1 MNHEY, CDR2 SVGAGI. CDR3 coding DNA: TGTGCCAGCAGTAACTCGGACGGCGGTGAGCTGTTTTTT. As protein: CASSNSDGGELFF.